The rows below give T cell receptor beta chains drawn from one sample of a study of T-cell memory formation after mild COVID-19. A single record per CDR3 protein comes from TCRdb applying MiXCR to the 5' RACE reads. In the table there are around 310,000 distinct CDR3 sequences, roughly 19% of which are singletons. The sequenced sample consisted of PBMCs or a T cell subset sorted from them (not recorded which). The receptors stem from a young man who had mild COVID-19 (a few samples of this study predate the infection). Cell type and time point are not known. Both conserved end residues are part of each CDR3. D genes are given only for firm matches. The listing skips clone size in some rows; elsewhere it reads once, few, many or a size class.

CDR3 protein	CDR3 DNA	D gene	J gene	clone size	V gene
CASSSDRGNEQFF	TGTGCCAGCAGCTCAGACAGGGGGAATGAGCAGTTCTTC	TRBD1	TRBJ2-1	few	TRBV11-2
CASSSPPQGSTEAFF	TGTGCCAGCAGTTCCCCCCCCCAGGGATCCACTGAAGCTTTCTTT	.	TRBJ1-1	.	TRBV28
CASSKLYSGGLQETQYF	TGCGCCAGCAGCAAACTCTATAGCGGGGGGCTCCAAGAGACCCAGTACTTC	TRBD2	TRBJ2-5	.	TRBV4-1
CASSLDGTGDYGYTF	TGCGCCAGCAGCTTGGACGGGACAGGCGACTATGGCTACACCTTC	TRBD1	TRBJ1-2	few	TRBV5-1
CASSLVAGPYNEQFF	TGTGCCAGCAGCTTAGTGGCGGGGCCTTACAATGAGCAGTTCTTC	.	TRBJ2-1	many	TRBV7-6
CASKVQVGWTEAFF	TGCGCCAGCAAAGTGCAGGTCGGTTGGACTGAAGCTTTCTTT	.	TRBJ1-1	.	TRBV5-1
CASGGSNQPQHF	TGTGCCAGCGGAGGGAGCAATCAGCCCCAGCATTTT	.	TRBJ1-5	few	TRBV7-8
CSVEDLYGDRVNYGYTF	TGCAGCGTTGAAGATCTGTACGGGGACAGGGTGAACTATGGCTACACCTTC	TRBD1	TRBJ1-2	.	TRBV29-1
CASSPGNQPQHF	TGTGCCAGCAGCCCAGGGAATCAGCCCCAGCATTTT	.	TRBJ1-5	.	TRBV7-9
CASSLASREADTQYF	TGCGCCAGCAGCTTGGCCTCCAGGGAGGCGGATACGCAGTATTTT	.	TRBJ2-3	few	TRBV5-1
CASQSSNTPDTQYF	TGTGCCAGCCAATCCTCTAACACGCCAGATACGCAGTATTTT	.	TRBJ2-3	.	TRBV28
CASGREFSGGSYNEQFF	TGCGCCAGCGGCAGGGAGTTTAGCGGGGGCTCCTACAATGAGCAGTTCTTC	TRBD2	TRBJ2-1	.	TRBV5-1
CASTPYGGTTQETQYF	TGTGCCAGCACCCCTTACGGGGGGACTACCCAAGAGACCCAGTACTTC	TRBD2	TRBJ2-5	.	TRBV3-1
CASSLAAGTPYEQYF	TGCGCCAGCAGCTTGGCCGCAGGAACCCCCTACGAGCAGTACTTC	.	TRBJ2-7	few	TRBV5-1
CASSLRQGGSTDTQYF	TGTGCCAGCAGCTTACGTCAGGGGGGTAGCACAGATACGCAGTATTTT	.	TRBJ2-3	.	TRBV7-8
CASSQDFNTGELFF	TGTGCCAGCAGCCAAGACTTTAACACCGGGGAGCTGTTTTTT	.	TRBJ2-2	few	TRBV3-1
CASSVEGDIEAFF	TGTGCCAGCAGCGTAGAGGGGGATATTGAAGCTTTCTTT	.	TRBJ1-1	few	TRBV9
CASSLAGVNTEAFF	TGTGCCAGCAGTTTAGCCGGGGTGAACACTGAAGCTTTCTTT	.	TRBJ1-1	many	TRBV12-3/TRBV12-4
CASSLVAGAGTEAFF	TGTGCCAGCAGCTTAGTTGCGGGGGCAGGTACTGAAGCTTTCTTT	.	TRBJ1-1	.	TRBV7-6
CASSHSSGELFF	TGTGCCAGCAGCCATAGCTCCGGGGAGCTGTTTTTT	.	TRBJ2-2	few	TRBV7-2
CASSLMGDGYSPLHF	TGTGCCAGCAGTTTAATGGGAGACGGGTATTCACCCCTCCACTTT	.	TRBJ1-6	.	TRBV12-3/TRBV12-4
CASSFWDENNEQFF	TGTGCCAGCAGTTTTTGGGACGAAAACAATGAGCAGTTCTTC	.	TRBJ2-1	.	TRBV12-3/TRBV12-4
CASSQDPISGFTDTQYF	TGTGCCAGCAGCCAAGATCCCATTAGCGGGTTCACAGATACGCAGTATTTT	TRBD2	TRBJ2-3	.	TRBV3-1
CASSYAQDRTYEQYF	TGTGCCAGCAGCTATGCCCAGGACAGGACCTACGAGCAGTACTTC	TRBD1	TRBJ2-7	few	TRBV7-9
CASSLWASNQPQHF	TGTGCCAGCAGTTTATGGGCGTCCAATCAGCCCCAGCATTTT	.	TRBJ1-5	.	TRBV12-3/TRBV12-4
CASSLDQSGSTSYNEQFF	TGTGCCAGCAGCTTAGATCAGTCGGGATCAACCTCCTACAATGAGCAGTTCTTC	.	TRBJ2-1	.	TRBV11-3
CASSTGGPANTGELFF	TGTGCCAGCAGCACAGGGGGCCCCGCGAACACCGGGGAGCTGTTTTTT	TRBD1	TRBJ2-2	.	TRBV7-9
CASSLSPGTIYEQYF	TGTGCCAGCAGTTTGTCGCCGGGGACAATCTACGAGCAGTACTTC	.	TRBJ2-7	.	TRBV12-3/TRBV12-4
CSVRDSITYGYTF	TGCAGCGTTAGGGACAGCATAACCTATGGCTACACCTTC	TRBD1	TRBJ1-2	.	TRBV29-1
CASAPDGRRGYTF	TGTGCCAGCGCCCCCGACGGCCGACGGGGCTACACCTTC	.	TRBJ1-2	.	TRBV27
CASYLSTATQDSYNEQFF	TGTGCCAGCTATCTTTCGACAGCGACCCAAGACTCCTACAATGAGCAGTTCTTC	.	TRBJ2-1	few	TRBV2
CASRWQGKGDTQYF	TGCGCCAGCAGGTGGCAGGGGAAGGGGGATACGCAGTATTTT	.	TRBJ2-3	few	TRBV5-1
CASSLRMDNEQFF	TGTGCCAGCAGCTTAAGGATGGACAATGAGCAGTTCTTC	.	TRBJ2-1	few	TRBV7-3
CSVAGTPSSPLHF	TGCAGCGTCGCCGGGACTCCCTCTTCACCCCTCCACTTT	.	TRBJ1-6	.	TRBV29-1
CSVVRPGANVLTF	TGCAGCGTCGTAAGGCCTGGGGCCAACGTCCTGACTTTC	.	TRBJ2-6	.	TRBV29-1
CASSEQAGGITDTQYF	TGTGCCAGCAGTGAACAAGCGGGGGGGATCACAGATACGCAGTATTTT	TRBD2	TRBJ2-3	.	TRBV6-1
CSVEEGQETQYF	TGCAGCGTTGAAGAGGGCCAAGAGACCCAGTACTTC	.	TRBJ2-5	.	TRBV29-1
CASSPRTGGAQYF	TGTGCCAGCAGCCCCCGGACAGGGGGGGCCCAGTACTTC	TRBD1	TRBJ2-5	.	TRBV7-9
CASSWGAGTEAFF	TGTGCCAGCAGTTGGGGCGCGGGCACTGAAGCTTTCTTT	.	TRBJ1-1	.	TRBV27
CASRPDRGRGETEAFF	TGTGCCAGCAGACCGGACAGGGGGCGGGGGGAAACTGAAGCTTTCTTT	TRBD1	TRBJ1-1	.	TRBV12-3/TRBV12-4
CASSPMSRPNTEAFF	TGTGCCAGCAGCCCAATGTCGAGACCCAACACTGAAGCTTTCTTT	.	TRBJ1-1	few	TRBV3-1
CASSLRRTQYF	TGTGCCAGCAGTTTGAGAAGGACCCAGTACTTC	.	TRBJ2-5	many	TRBV12-3/TRBV12-4
CSASSNQPQHF	TGCAGTGCTAGTTCCAATCAGCCCCAGCATTTT	.	TRBJ1-5	.	TRBV20-1
CATLSGRNNGYTF	TGTGCCACCCTTTCGGGACGAAATAATGGCTACACCTTC	.	TRBJ1-2	.	TRBV6-2/TRBV6-3
CASSLRQGRTEAFF	TGTGCCAGCAGCCTTCGACAGGGACGGACTGAAGCTTTCTTT	TRBD1	TRBJ1-1	.	TRBV6-2/TRBV6-3
CASSSGTGAIDEQFF	TGTGCCAGCAGCTCCGGGACAGGGGCGATCGATGAGCAGTTCTTC	TRBD1	TRBJ2-1	.	TRBV7-3
CASSQDLGGSSNQPQHF	TGCGCCAGCAGCCAAGATTTGGGGGGGAGCAGCAATCAGCCCCAGCATTTT	.	TRBJ1-5	.	TRBV4-3
CASSDLSGEQYF	TGTGCCAGCAGCGACCTGTCGGGCGAGCAGTACTTC	.	TRBJ2-7	many	TRBV7-9
CASSYPRNTGELFF	TGTGCCAGCAGTTACCCCCGGAACACCGGGGAGCTGTTTTTT	.	TRBJ2-2	.	TRBV6-5
CASSFRSVAGNEQFF	TGTGCCAGCAGCTTCCGTTCGGTAGCGGGCAATGAGCAGTTCTTC	TRBD2	TRBJ2-1	few	TRBV7-9
CASSQETGQDEQYF	TGTGCCAGCAGCCAAGAGACGGGGCAGGACGAGCAGTACTTC	.	TRBJ2-7	.	TRBV4-2
CSVDRFGTNTEAFF	TGCAGCGTTGATAGGTTCGGGACGAACACTGAAGCTTTCTTT	.	TRBJ1-1	few	TRBV29-1
CASSLQLGRDTQYF	TGTGCCAGCAGCTTACAATTAGGACGGGATACGCAGTATTTT	.	TRBJ2-3	few	TRBV7-2
CASSRGFNEQFF	TGTGCCAGCAGCCGGGGATTCAATGAGCAGTTCTTC	.	TRBJ2-1	.	TRBV7-2
CASSPRPHKTNTGELFF	TGTGCCAGCAGTCCACGCCCTCACAAGACGAACACCGGGGAGCTGTTTTTT	.	TRBJ2-2	.	TRBV6-2/TRBV6-3
CASSHHRDDTEAFF	TGTGCCAGCAGCCATCACAGGGACGACACTGAAGCTTTCTTT	.	TRBJ1-1	.	TRBV3-1
CSARENRGVFYGYTF	TGCAGTGCTAGGGAAAACCGGGGCGTATTCTATGGCTACACCTTC	.	TRBJ1-2	.	TRBV20-1